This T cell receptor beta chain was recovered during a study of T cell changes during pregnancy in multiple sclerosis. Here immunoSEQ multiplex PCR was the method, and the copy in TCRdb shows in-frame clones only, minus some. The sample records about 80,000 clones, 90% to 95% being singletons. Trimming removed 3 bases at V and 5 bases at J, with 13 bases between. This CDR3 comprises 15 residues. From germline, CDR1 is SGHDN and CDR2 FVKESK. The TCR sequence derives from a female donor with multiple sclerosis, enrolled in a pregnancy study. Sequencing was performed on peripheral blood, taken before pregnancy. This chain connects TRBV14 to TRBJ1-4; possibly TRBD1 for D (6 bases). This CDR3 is CASSQGAISNEKLFF. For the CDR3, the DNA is TGTGCCAGCAGCCAGGGGGCGATCTCAAATGAAAAACTGTTTTTT.